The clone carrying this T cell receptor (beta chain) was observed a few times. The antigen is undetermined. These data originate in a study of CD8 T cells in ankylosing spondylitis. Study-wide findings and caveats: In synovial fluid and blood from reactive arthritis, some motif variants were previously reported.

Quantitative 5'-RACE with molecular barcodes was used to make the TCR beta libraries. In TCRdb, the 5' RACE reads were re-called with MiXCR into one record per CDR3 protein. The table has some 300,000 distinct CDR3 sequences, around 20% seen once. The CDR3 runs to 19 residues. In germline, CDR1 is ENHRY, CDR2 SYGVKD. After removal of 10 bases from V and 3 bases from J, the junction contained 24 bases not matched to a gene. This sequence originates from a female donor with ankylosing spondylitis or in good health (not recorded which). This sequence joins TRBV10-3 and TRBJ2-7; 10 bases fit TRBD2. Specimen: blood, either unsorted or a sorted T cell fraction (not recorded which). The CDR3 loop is CATSSRASGSPTQLYEQYF. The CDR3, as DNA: TGTGCCACTTCATCCCGGGCTAGCGGGAGCCCTACCCAACTCTACGAGCAGTACTTC.